The clone carrying this T cell receptor beta chain was detected a few times. This entry comes from a study of Graves' ophthalmopathy and Graves' hyperthyroidism. RNA transcripts were the source from which TCR beta CDR3 regions were amplified. Amplification began with first-round RT-PCR using HTBI primers, then second-round multiplex PCR was performed. TCRdb redid the calling of the multiplex PCR reads with MiXCR, one entry per CDR3 protein. The sample records 660,000 or so distinct CDR3 sequences, over 40% being singletons. The CDR3 runs 15 residues. V was cut by 4 bases and J by 5 bases, with 15 bases left in between.

The sample consisted of peripheral blood. This receptor was taken from an adult man with Graves' ophthalmopathy. The chain links TRBV12-3 or TRBV12-4 to TRBJ1-5; D perhaps matches TRBD1 (5 bases). The CDR3 DNA is TGTGCCAGCAGTTCCACCCTCCGGACATATCAGCCCCAGCATTTT. Translating gives CASSSTLRTYQPQHF.